This T cell receptor beta chain was identified during a study of metastatic and nonmetastatic thyroid tumors. Across the whole study: The study looked at repertoires side by side in blood and in tumor or nodule tissue from malignant and benign thyroid patients. General study results and limits: In blood and tumor, TCR beta diversity was reportedly significantly higher in malignant thyroid tumors than in benign nodules.

Before thyroid surgery, none of the patients had received any treatment. Source study methods: Between-group CDR3 differences, defined by clinicopathological status, yielded a distant-metastasis classifier for papillary thyroid cancer. TCRdb redid the clone calls on the PCR reads using MiXCR. The V and J calls, along with clone size, are taken from TCRdb and not from the paper's own processing. The sample includes about 40,000 clones, 16% of them seen just once. This clone was seen repeatedly, ten times or more. Its matching antigen is unknown. Other DNA sequences within the sample encode an identical CDR3. Germline trimming cut 5 bases from V and 7 bases from J; bases unmatched to any gene: 11. Germline-derived CDR1 and CDR2 are SGHTA and FQGTGA. This CDR3 has 16 residues.

The genes are TRBV7-3 and TRBJ2-2, with 9 bases identical to TRBD1. The sample taken for sequencing was blood. The source of this sequence is a female donor with papillary thyroid cancer or a benign thyroid nodule (not recorded which). Some clones in this sample may be carry-over from other donors' samples. CDR3 protein: CASSPSPGQGGGELFF. DNA of the CDR3: TGTGCCAGCAGCCCTTCTCCGGGACAGGGCGGCGGGGAGCTGTTTTTT.